This TCR beta chain was sequenced during a study of T cells in Graves' hyperthyroidism and ophthalmopathy. The TCR beta CDR3 regions underwent amplification using RNA transcripts as the source. In the first-round RT-PCR of the TCR CDR3, the HTBI primer set was used. TCRdb re-called the multiplex PCR reads with MiXCR, one entry per CDR3 protein. The sample shows hundreds of thousands of distinct CDR3 sequences, about 13% of them seen only once. The source of the PBMCs was less than 12 ml of fresh peripheral blood. This CDR3 comprises 15 residues. The germline CDR1 and CDR2 sequences are LGHNA and YNFKEQ. The V and J ends lost 5 bases and 3 bases respectively, with 15 bases between them.

The chain links TRBV4-2 to TRBJ2-3; D is uncertain. The sequenced sample was blood. This sequence was found in a woman under 30 with Graves' hyperthyroidism. CDR3 in amino acids: CASSFTAVGTDTQYF. Here the CDR3 DNA reads TGTGCCAGCAGCTTTACGGCAGTCGGGACAGATACGCAGTATTTT.